This section outlines one TCR beta chain sequence together with its context. As yet, its antigen is unknown. The data belong to a study of naive and memory T cell subsets. V trimming: 1 base; J trimming: 7 bases; junction bases outside the gene matches: 7. This CDR3 has 15 residues. CDR1 is MNHNS and CDR2 is SASEGT in the germline V gene. Cells stained for CD3, CD4, CD8, CD45RA and CD27 were sorted into four subsets. Study outcomes and limitations: TCR abundance followed a power law differing between naive and memory subsets.

Two oligonucleotides, mixed equimolar, formed the beta constant-region primer covering TRBC1 and TRBC2. Each CDR3 protein gets one entry after TCRdb re-called the UMI-ligation and nested PCR reads with MiXCR. The sample consists of 130,000 to 150,000 distinct CDR3 sequences, 15% to 20% of them appearing once. This clonotype was sampled from a human donor in good health. Material: naive CD4+ T cells from blood. This chain links TRBV6-1 with TRBJ2-1, with 7 bases fitting TRBD1. CDR3 DNA: TGTGCCAGCAGTGAAGGACAGGGCACGTTGAATGAGCAGTTCTTC. The encoded protein is CASSEGQGTLNEQFF.